This TCR beta chain comes out of a study of T-cell reconstitution after alpha-beta-depleted transplantation in children. This clonotype was seen only a few times. Its antigen remains unknown. Whole-study results and caveats: Several hundred rapidly expanded clones from non-depleted graft cells reportedly supplied alpha-beta T cells about two months post-transplant. One year after transplant, T-cell counts and diversity came mostly from newly produced T cells.

The V end was cut by 5 bases, the J end by 6 bases, with 11 bases between. The CDR3 is made up of 14 amino acids. The TCRbeta library was prepared with unique molecular identifiers. TCRdb re-called the PCR reads with MiXCR, one entry per CDR3 protein. The data contain 450,000 to 700,000 distinct CDR3 sequences, about a quarter of them singletons. The clonotype originates from a boy in the first two years of life with Wiskott-Aldrich syndrome, due to receive a stem cell transplant. The sequencing used PBMCs, collected before TCRalphabeta/CD19-depleted stem cell transplant. V gene TRBV12-3 or TRBV12-4 combines with J gene TRBJ2-6; TRBD1 might be the D (6 bases). The CDR3 protein is CASSPRDKANVLTF. The CDR3 DNA reads as TGTGCCAGCAGTCCCCGGGACAAGGCCAACGTCCTGACTTTC.